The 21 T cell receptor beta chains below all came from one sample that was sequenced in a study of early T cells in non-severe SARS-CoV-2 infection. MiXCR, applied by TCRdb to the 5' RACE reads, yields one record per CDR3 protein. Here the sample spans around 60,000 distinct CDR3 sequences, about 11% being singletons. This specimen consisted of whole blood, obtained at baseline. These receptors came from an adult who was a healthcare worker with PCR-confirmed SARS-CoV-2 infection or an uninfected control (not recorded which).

The CDR3 is CASSPQQGGEQFF. For the CDR3, the DNA is TGTGCCAGCTCACCCCAGCAGGGGGGAGAGCAGTTCTTC. The rearrangement uses TRBV18 and TRBJ2-1; D is perhaps TRBD1 (7 bases). Germline V gives CDR1 KGHSH, CDR2 LQKENI. Trimming stripped 3 bases from V and 10 bases from J, with 13 bases between. This CDR3 contains 13 residues.

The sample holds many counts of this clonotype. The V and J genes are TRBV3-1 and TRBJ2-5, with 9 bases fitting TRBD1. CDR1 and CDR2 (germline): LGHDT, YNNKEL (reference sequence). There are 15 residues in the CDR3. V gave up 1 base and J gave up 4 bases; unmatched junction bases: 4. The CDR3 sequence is CASSQGTGAPETQYF. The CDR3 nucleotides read TGTGCCAGCAGCCAAGGGACAGGGGCGCCAGAGACCCAGTACTTC.

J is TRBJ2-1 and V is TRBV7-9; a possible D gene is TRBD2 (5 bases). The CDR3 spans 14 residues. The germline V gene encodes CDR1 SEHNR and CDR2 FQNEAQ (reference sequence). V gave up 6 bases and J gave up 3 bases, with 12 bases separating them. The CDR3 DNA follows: TGTGCCAGCAGTGGTGGAGGAAACTACAATGAGCAGTTCTTC. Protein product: CASSGGGNYNEQFF.

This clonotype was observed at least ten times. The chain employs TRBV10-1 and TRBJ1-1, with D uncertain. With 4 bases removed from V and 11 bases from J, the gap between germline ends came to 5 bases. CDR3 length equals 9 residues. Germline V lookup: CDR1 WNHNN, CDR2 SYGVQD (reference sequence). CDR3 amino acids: CASSGEAFF. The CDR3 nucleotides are TGCGCCAGCAGTGGGGAGGCTTTCTTT.

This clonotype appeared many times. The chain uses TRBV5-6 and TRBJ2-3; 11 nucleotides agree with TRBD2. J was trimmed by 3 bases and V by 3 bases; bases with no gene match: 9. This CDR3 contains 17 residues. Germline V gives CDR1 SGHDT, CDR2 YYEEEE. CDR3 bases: TGTGCCAGCAGCTACCTAGGACTAGCGGGCAGAACAGATACGCAGTATTTT. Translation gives CASSYLGLAGRTDTQYF.

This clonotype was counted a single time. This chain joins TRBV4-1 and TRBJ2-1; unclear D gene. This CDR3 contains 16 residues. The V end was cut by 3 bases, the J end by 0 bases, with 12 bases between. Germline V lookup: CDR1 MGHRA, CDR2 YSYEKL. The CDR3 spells CASSQGLVGSYNEQFF. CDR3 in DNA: TGCGCCAGCAGCCAGGGTCTTGTGGGCTCCTACAATGAGCAGTTCTTC.

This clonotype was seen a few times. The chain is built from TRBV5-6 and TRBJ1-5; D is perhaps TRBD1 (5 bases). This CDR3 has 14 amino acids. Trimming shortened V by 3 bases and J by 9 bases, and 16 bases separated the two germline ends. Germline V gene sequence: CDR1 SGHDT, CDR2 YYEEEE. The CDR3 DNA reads TGTGCCAGCAGCTCGGGACCCTCCCTACCGCCCCAGCATTTT. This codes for CASSSGPSLPPQHF. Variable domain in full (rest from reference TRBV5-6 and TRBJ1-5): DAGVTQSPTHLIKTRGQQVTLRCSPKSGHDTVSWYQQALGQGPQFIFQYYEEEERQRGNFPDRFSGHQFPNYSSELNVNALLLGDSALYLCASSSGPSLPPQHFGDGTRLSIL.

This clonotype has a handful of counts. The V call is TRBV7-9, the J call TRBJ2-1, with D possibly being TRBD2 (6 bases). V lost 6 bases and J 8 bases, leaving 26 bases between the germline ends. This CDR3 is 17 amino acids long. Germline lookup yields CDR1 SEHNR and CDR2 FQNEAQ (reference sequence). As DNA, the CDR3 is TGTGCCAGCAGACCCACCCGGGCGGGGCGCGAAGTGTATGAGCAGTTCTTC. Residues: CASRPTRAGREVYEQFF.

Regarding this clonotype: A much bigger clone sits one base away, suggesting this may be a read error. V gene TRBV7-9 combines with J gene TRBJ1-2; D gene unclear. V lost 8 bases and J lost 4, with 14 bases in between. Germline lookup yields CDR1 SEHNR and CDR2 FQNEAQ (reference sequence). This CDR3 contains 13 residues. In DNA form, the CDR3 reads TGTGCCAGCCGCTACCACCTCGGCTATGGCTACACCTTC. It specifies CASRYHLGYGYTF. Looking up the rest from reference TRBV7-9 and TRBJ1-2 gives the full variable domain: DTGVSQNPRHKITKRGQNVTFRCDPISEHNRLYWYRQTLGQGPEFLTYFQNEAQLEKSRLLSDRFSAERPKGSFSTLEIQRTEQGDSAMYLCASRYHLGYGYTFGSGTRLTVV.

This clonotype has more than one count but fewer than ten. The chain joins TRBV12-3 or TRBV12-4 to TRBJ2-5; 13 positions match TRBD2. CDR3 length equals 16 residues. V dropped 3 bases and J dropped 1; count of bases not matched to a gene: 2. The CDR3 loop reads CASSFRLAGGQETQYF. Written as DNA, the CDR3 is TGTGCCAGCAGTTTCCGACTAGCGGGGGGCCAAGAGACCCAGTACTTC.

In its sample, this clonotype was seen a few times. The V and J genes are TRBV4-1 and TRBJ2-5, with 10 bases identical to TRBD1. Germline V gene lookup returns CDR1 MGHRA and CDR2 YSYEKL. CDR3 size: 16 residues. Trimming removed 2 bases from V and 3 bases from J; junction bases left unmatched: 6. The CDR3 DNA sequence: TGCGCCAGCAGCCAACTACCTGGACAGGGGGAAGAGACCCAGTACTTC. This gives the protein CASSQLPGQGEETQYF.

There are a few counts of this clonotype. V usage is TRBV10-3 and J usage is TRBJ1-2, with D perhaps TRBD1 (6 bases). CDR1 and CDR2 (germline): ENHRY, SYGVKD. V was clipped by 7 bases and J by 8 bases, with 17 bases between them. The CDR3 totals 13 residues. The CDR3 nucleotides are TGTGCCATCACCCCCCAGGGAGGGGGAGGCTACACCTTC. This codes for CAITPQGGGGYTF.

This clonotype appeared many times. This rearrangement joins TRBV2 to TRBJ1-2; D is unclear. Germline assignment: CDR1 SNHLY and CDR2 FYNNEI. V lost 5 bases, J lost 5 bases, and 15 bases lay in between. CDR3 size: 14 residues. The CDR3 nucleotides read TGTGCCAGCAGTCGCTCCGAGAAAGCGTATGGCTACACCTTC. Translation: CASSRSEKAYGYTF.

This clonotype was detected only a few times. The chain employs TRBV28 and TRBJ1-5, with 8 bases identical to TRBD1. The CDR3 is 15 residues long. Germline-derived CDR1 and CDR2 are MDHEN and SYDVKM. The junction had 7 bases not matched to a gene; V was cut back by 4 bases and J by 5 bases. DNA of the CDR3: TGTGCCAGCAGTTCGCCGGACAGGGAATATCAGCCCCAGCATTTT. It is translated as CASSSPDREYQPQHF.

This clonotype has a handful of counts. CDR3 in amino acids: CASSYASGGFSEQYF. CDR3 coding DNA: TGCGCCAGCAGCTACGCTTCGGGGGGGTTTTCCGAGCAGTACTTC. This rearrangement joins TRBV5-1 to TRBJ2-7; 8 positions agree with TRBD2. The CDR3 sequence is 15 residues long. V shed 3 bases, J shed 6 bases, and the junction held 11 bases outside the gene matches. Per the germline V gene, CDR1 is SGHRS and CDR2 is YFSETQ.

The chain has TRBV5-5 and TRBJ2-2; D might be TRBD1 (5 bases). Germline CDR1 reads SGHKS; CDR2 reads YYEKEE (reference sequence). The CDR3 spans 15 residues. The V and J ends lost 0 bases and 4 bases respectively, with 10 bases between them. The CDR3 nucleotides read TGTGCCAGCAGCTTGGACCCGGACACCACCGGGGAGCTGTTTTTT. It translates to CASSLDPDTTGELFF.

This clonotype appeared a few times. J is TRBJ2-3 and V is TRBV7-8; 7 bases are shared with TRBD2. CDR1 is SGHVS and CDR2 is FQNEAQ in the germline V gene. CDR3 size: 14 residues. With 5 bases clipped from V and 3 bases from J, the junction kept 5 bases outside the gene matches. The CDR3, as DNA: TGTGCCAGCAGCCATCGTAGCGGGACAGATACGCAGTATTTT. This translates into CASSHRSGTDTQYF.

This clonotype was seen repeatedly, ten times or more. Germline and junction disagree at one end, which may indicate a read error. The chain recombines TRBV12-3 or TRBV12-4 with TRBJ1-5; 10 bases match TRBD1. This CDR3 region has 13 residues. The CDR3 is CASSRTMGQGLNF. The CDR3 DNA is TGTGCCAGCAGCCGAACGATGGGACAGGGGCTGAATTTT.

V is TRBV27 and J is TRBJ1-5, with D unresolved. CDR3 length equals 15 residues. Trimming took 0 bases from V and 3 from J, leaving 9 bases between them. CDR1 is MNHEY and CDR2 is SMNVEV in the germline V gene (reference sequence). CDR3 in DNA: TGTGCCAGCAGTTTATCGAACGGACCCAATCAGCCCCAGCATTTT. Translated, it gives CASSLSNGPNQPQHF.

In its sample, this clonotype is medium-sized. The CDR3 protein is CASGTGMLANYGYTF. The DNA of the CDR3 is TGTGCCAGCGGTACAGGGATGCTAGCTAACTATGGCTACACCTTC. The chain couples TRBV7-9 to TRBJ1-2; maybe TRBD1 (6 bases). The CDR3 is 15 residues long. Germline V CDR1 and CDR2: SEHNR, FQNEAQ (reference sequence). V lost 8 bases and J lost 0, with 16 bases in between.

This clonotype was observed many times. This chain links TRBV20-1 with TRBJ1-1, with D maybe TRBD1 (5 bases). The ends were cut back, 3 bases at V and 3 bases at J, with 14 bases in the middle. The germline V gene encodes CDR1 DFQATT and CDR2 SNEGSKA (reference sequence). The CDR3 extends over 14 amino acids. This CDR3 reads CSARGWGGDTEAFF. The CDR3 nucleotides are TGCAGTGCTAGGGGGTGGGGAGGGGACACTGAAGCTTTCTTT.